These T cell receptor beta chains were read from a single sample in a study of shared T cell receptors in the human thymus. Data came from immunoSEQ multiplex PCR; TCRdb stores just in-frame clones and leaves some out. The sample has some 760,000 clones, approximately 85% seen once; the top ten hold around 0.0094%. The sample also formed part of further work on human thymus T cells.

Sequencing input: thymocytes. Receptor source: a girl under three years old with a congenital heart defect. Each CDR3 is given with its conserved first and last residue. The D gene is left open where the match is weak. Size is stated for part of the rows, as once, few or many counts, or as a class when the clone is expanded.

abundance: NA
v_gene: TRBV25-1
d_gene: TRBD1
j_gene: TRBJ1-2
CDR3aa: CASSDADRAYGYTF
CDR3nt: TGTGCCAGCAGTGATGCCGACAGGGCCTATGGCTACACCTTC

abundance: once
v_gene: TRBV14
d_gene: NA
j_gene: TRBJ1-4
CDR3aa: CASSNRGKPTNEKLFF
CDR3nt: TGTGCCAGCAGCAATAGGGGCAAACCAACTAATGAAAAACTGTTTTTT

abundance: NA
v_gene: TRBV7-6
d_gene: NA
j_gene: TRBJ1-3
CDR3aa: CASSLIHRADTIYF
CDR3nt: TGTGCCAGCAGCTTAATTCACAGGGCAGACACCATATATTTT

abundance: NA
v_gene: TRBV7-2
d_gene: TRBD1
j_gene: TRBJ2-7
CDR3aa: CASSSRGPTYEQYF
CDR3nt: TGTGCCAGCAGCTCAAGGGGGCCCACCTACGAGCAGTACTTC

abundance: NA
v_gene: TRBV28
d_gene: NA
j_gene: TRBJ2-3
CDR3aa: CASSFMDTQYF
CDR3nt: TGTGCCAGCAGTTTTATGGATACGCAGTATTTT

abundance: NA
v_gene: TRBV5-8
d_gene: NA
j_gene: TRBJ1-1
CDR3aa: CASSRARVYTMNTEAFF
CDR3nt: TGTGCCAGCAGCCGGGCCAGGGTATATACAATGAACACTGAAGCTTTCTTT

abundance: NA
v_gene: TRBV20-1
d_gene: NA
j_gene: TRBJ1-5
CDR3aa: CSARADQPQHF
CDR3nt: TGCAGTGCTAGAGCCGATCAGCCCCAGCATTTT

abundance: few
v_gene: TRBV25-1
d_gene: NA
j_gene: TRBJ1-6
CDR3aa: CASSRHNRGGVNSPLHF
CDR3nt: TGTGCCAGCAGTAGACACAACCGGGGGGGGGTGAATTCACCCCTCCACTTT

abundance: NA
v_gene: TRBV19
d_gene: TRBD2
j_gene: TRBJ2-7
CDR3aa: CASSISVAGPYEQYF
CDR3nt: TGTGCCAGTAGTATTTCGGTAGCGGGACCCTACGAGCAGTACTTC

abundance: NA
v_gene: TRBV6-5
d_gene: TRBD1
j_gene: TRBJ2-1
CDR3aa: CASSYSGQGLDEQFF
CDR3nt: TGTGCCAGCAGTTATTCGGGACAGGGGTTGGATGAGCAGTTCTTC

abundance: NA
v_gene: TRBV19
d_gene: TRBD1
j_gene: TRBJ2-5
CDR3aa: CASSIFGTGGGETQYF
CDR3nt: TGTGCCAGTAGTATTTTCGGGACAGGGGGCGGGGAGACCCAGTACTTC

abundance: NA
v_gene: TRBV28
d_gene: TRBD2
j_gene: TRBJ2-3
CDR3aa: CASSVASGGASTDTQYF
CDR3nt: TGTGCCAGCAGTGTCGCTAGCGGGGGGGCGAGCACAGATACGCAGTATTTT

abundance: NA
v_gene: TRBV7-9
d_gene: TRBD1
j_gene: TRBJ1-3
CDR3aa: CASSLRGDRGGNTIYF
CDR3nt: TGTGCCAGCAGCTTACGTGGAGACAGGGGAGGAAACACCATATATTTT

abundance: NA
v_gene: TRBV2
d_gene: NA
j_gene: TRBJ2-2
CDR3aa: CASSFHRERNTGELFF
CDR3nt: TGTGCCAGCAGCTTTCACAGGGAGCGGAACACCGGGGAGCTGTTTTTT

abundance: NA
v_gene: TRBV7-2
d_gene: TRBD1
j_gene: TRBJ1-5
CDR3aa: CASSLVPGGRYSNQPQHF
CDR3nt: TGTGCCAGCAGCTTAGTACCAGGGGGTCGGTATAGCAATCAGCCCCAGCATTTT

abundance: NA
v_gene: TRBV9
d_gene: TRBD1
j_gene: TRBJ2-5
CDR3aa: CASSRDSKQETQYF
CDR3nt: TGTGCCAGCAGCCGGGACAGTAAACAAGAGACCCAGTACTTC

abundance: NA
v_gene: TRBV14
d_gene: TRBD1
j_gene: TRBJ2-2
CDR3aa: CASSPPQSRTGGETGELFF
CDR3nt: TGTGCCAGCAGCCCCCCCCAAAGCCGGACAGGGGGCGAAACCGGGGAGCTGTTTTTT

abundance: NA
v_gene: TRBV13
d_gene: TRBD1
j_gene: TRBJ1-1
CDR3aa: CASSPWTGGDPRGAFF
CDR3nt: TGTGCCAGCAGCCCATGGACAGGGGGCGATCCAAGGGGGGCTTTCTTT

abundance: NA
v_gene: TRBV7-9
d_gene: NA
j_gene: TRBJ1-1
CDR3aa: CASSFPGEAFF
CDR3nt: TGTGCCAGCAGCTTCCCCGGGGAAGCTTTCTTT